The rows below give T cell receptor beta chains drawn from one sample of a study of neurological immune-mediated disorders. TCRdb called the 5' RACE reads again in MiXCR, with one record for every CDR3 protein. The repertoire includes about 36,000 distinct CDR3 sequences, 8.5% to 14% of them detected once, and around 3.9% sits in the top ten. The sequencing input was PBMCs. These receptors came from a man between 60 and 70 years old with HTLV-1-associated myelopathy (HAM/TSP). Both conserved end residues are part of each CDR3. Each record gives: V gene, D gene, J gene, clone size, CDR3 protein, CDR3 DNA. The D gene is left open where the match is weak. Only some rows state a clone size, as once, few, many or a class for expanded clones.

>TRBV5-1|NA|TRBJ2-7|many
CASSPEGGLGHEQYF
TGCGCCAGCAGCCCCGAGGGCGGTTTGGGACACGAGCAGTACTTC
>TRBV28|TRBD1|TRBJ2-7|many
CASLTTGQGSYEQYF
TGTGCCAGCCTCACCACCGGACAGGGTTCCTACGAGCAGTACTTC
>TRBV12-3/TRBV12-4|NA|TRBJ2-3|many
CASRQGQGDTQYF
TGTGCCAGCAGGCAGGGTCAGGGAGATACGCAGTATTTT
>TRBV20-1|TRBD1|TRBJ1-5|many
CSAVTGAINQPQHF
TGCAGTGCTGTAACAGGGGCGATCAATCAGCCCCAGCATTTT
>TRBV7-8|NA|TRBJ1-5|many
CASSLAGQPQHF
TGTGCCAGCAGCTTAGCGGGTCAGCCCCAGCATTTT
>TRBV12-3/TRBV12-4|NA|TRBJ1-1|many
CASSLVVNTEAFF
TGTGCCAGCAGTTTAGTAGTGAACACTGAAGCTTTCTTT
>TRBV6-1|TRBD2|TRBJ2-1|NA
CASRPGGREGRDEQFF
TGTGCCAGCAGGCCAGGGGGGCGGGAGGGCCGGGATGAGCAGTTCTTC
>TRBV6-5|NA|TRBJ1-2|many
CASSPGANYGYTF
TGTGCCAGCAGTCCGGGAGCTAACTATGGCTACACCTTC
>TRBV24-1|TRBD2|TRBJ2-5|NA
CATSGGLAGLERETQYF
TGTGCCACCAGTGGGGGACTAGCGGGCCTCGAGAGGGAGACCCAGTACTTC
>TRBV5-1|TRBD2|TRBJ2-7|many
CASGSGRGHEQYF
TGCGCCAGCGGAAGCGGGAGAGGCCACGAGCAGTACTTC
>TRBV4-1|TRBD2|TRBJ2-7|many
CASSQGASGFSYEQYF
TGCGCCAGCAGCCAAGGGGCTAGCGGATTTTCCTACGAGCAGTACTTC
>TRBV29-1|TRBD1|TRBJ1-1|many
CSGGQGEAFF
TGCAGCGGAGGACAGGGCGAAGCTTTCTTT
>TRBV29-1|NA|TRBJ2-7|many
CSFRGGSGDEQYF
TGCAGCTTCAGGGGAGGAAGCGGGGACGAGCAGTACTTC
>TRBV20-1|NA|TRBJ1-1|many
CSARALGAAEAFF
TGCAGTGCTAGAGCCCTCGGGGCCGCTGAAGCTTTCTTT
>TRBV28|NA|TRBJ2-1|many
CASTTGVSYNEQFF
TGTGCCAGCACAACGGGAGTCTCCTACAATGAGCAGTTCTTC
>TRBV20-1|TRBD2|TRBJ2-5|many
CSARMTSGRGETQYF
TGCAGTGCTAGGATGACTAGCGGGAGAGGGGAGACCCAGTACTTC
>TRBV27|NA|TRBJ2-1|many
CASSLFRPRTSEQFF
TGTGCCAGCAGTTTGTTTCGCCCCCGAACGAGTGAGCAGTTCTTC
>TRBV7-8|NA|TRBJ1-5|many
CASSRADINQPQHF
TGTGCCAGCAGTCGCGCCGACATCAATCAGCCCCAGCATTTT
>TRBV5-1|NA|TRBJ2-3|many
CASSFDRYTQYF
TGCGCCAGCAGCTTCGACAGGTACACGCAGTATTTT
>TRBV3-1|NA|TRBJ1-1|many
CATGRGNTEAFF
TGTGCCACCGGGCGGGGGAACACTGAAGCTTTCTTT
>TRBV20-1|TRBD2|TRBJ2-5|many
CSAWGGGQETQYF
TGCAGTGCCTGGGGGGGGGGACAAGAGACCCAGTACTTC
>TRBV5-1|TRBD2|TRBJ2-7|many
CASSDQWAGVSYEQYF
TGCGCCAGCAGCGATCAATGGGCGGGAGTGTCCTACGAGCAGTACTTC
>TRBV20-1|NA|TRBJ2-7|many
CSATQPASDEQYF
TGCAGTGCCACCCAGCCGGCTTCGGACGAGCAGTACTTC
>TRBV20-1|TRBD2|TRBJ2-7|NA
CSARAIDQGSGSAYDQYF
TGCAGTGCTAGAGCCATCGATCAGGGGAGCGGGAGTGCTTACGATCAGTACTTC
>TRBV9|NA|TRBJ2-3|many
CASSGPISTVPTDTQYF
TGTGCCAGCAGCGGGCCGATTTCGACAGTTCCCACAGATACGCAGTATTTT
>TRBV7-9|NA|TRBJ2-7|many
CASSLAGAGGEQYF
TGTGCCAGCAGCTTAGCGGGTGCTGGCGGCGAGCAGTACTTC
>TRBV20-1|NA|TRBJ2-3|many
CSARVWGVSTDTQYF
TGCAGTGCTAGAGTTTGGGGGGTCAGCACAGATACGCAGTATTTT
>TRBV20-1|NA|TRBJ1-5|few
CSAGRMGQPQHF
TGCAGTGCGGGGAGGATGGGTCAGCCCCAGCATTTT
>TRBV30|NA|TRBJ1-5|many
CAWSGDSNQPQHF
TGTGCCTGGAGTGGGGATAGCAATCAGCCCCAGCATTTT
>TRBV7-3|NA|TRBJ1-5|many
CASTLIQPQHF
TGTGCCAGCACCCTTATACAGCCCCAGCATTTT
>TRBV7-8|TRBD2|TRBJ2-5|many
CASSPPSWTSGSLETQYF
TGTGCCAGCAGCCCACCCTCATGGACTAGCGGGAGTCTGGAGACCCAGTACTTC
>TRBV20-1|TRBD2|TRBJ2-7|many
CSASRGGAGSDEQYF
TGCAGTGCTAGCCGCGGAGGAGCGGGATCGGACGAGCAGTACTTC
>TRBV5-1|NA|TRBJ2-5|many
CASSSGTAGGETQYF
TGCGCCAGCAGCTCCGGGACCGCCGGGGGAGAGACCCAGTACTTC
>TRBV27|NA|TRBJ1-6|many
CASSFGNSPLHF
TGTGCCAGCAGTTTCGGGAATTCACCCCTCCACTTT
>TRBV15|NA|TRBJ2-7|NA
CVTSRDDPNEQYF
TGTGTCACCAGCAGAGATGACCCCAACGAGCAGTACTTC
>TRBV5-1|NA|TRBJ1-1|NA
CASSDWSSTEAFF
TGCGCCAGCAGTGATTGGTCGAGCACTGAAGCCTTCTTT
>TRBV29-1|NA|TRBJ2-3|many
CSGRGALTDTQYF
TGCAGCGGGAGGGGCGCCCTCACAGATACGCAGTATTTT